This T cell receptor beta chain is from a study of blood T cell repertoires in COVID-19. Study at large: COVID-19 samples, acute and convalescent, were from the United States, Italy and Spain. PBMCs, B-cell-depleted T cells, or T cells were the source of the cDNA or gDNA that made up the material.

V lost 2 bases, J lost 7 bases, and 11 bases lay in between. Germline V gene sequence: CDR1 MNHEY, CDR2 SVGAGI. This CDR3 is built from 14 residues. The table came from immunoSEQ multiplex PCR; TCRdb's copy has only in-frame clones and leaves some out. The data hold roughly 100,000 clones, with roughly 80% observed a single time. The J gene is TRBJ1-4, the V gene TRBV6-5, with TRBD1 as a possible D gene (6 bases). The sequenced material came from peripheral blood. The TCR sequence derives from a woman aged 60-70 years with acute or convalescent COVID-19. CDR3 nucleotide sequence: TGTGCCAGCAGTTACAAGGGGGTACGTGAAAAACTGTTTTTT. Protein: CASSYKGVREKLFF.